This paragraph reports one T cell receptor (beta chain). The target antigen is unknown. As controls, healthy donors matched for age and sex were used. The data originate from a study of CD8 T cells in Susac syndrome. CDR1 is SNHLY and CDR2 is FYNNEI in the germline V gene. Deletions cut 0 bases from V and 6 bases from J, with 5 bases between. The CDR3 extends over 13 amino acids. Overall study results and limits: TCR sequencing and HLA analysis covered a relatively small number of individuals.

Reverse transcription used about 0.45 to 1 ug RNA and random hexamers. The amplification used immunoSEQ multiplex PCR on TCR beta CDR3; it spanned 54 Vbeta and 13 Jbeta. MiXCR, applied by TCRdb to the immunoSEQ multiplex PCR reads, yields one record per CDR3 protein. The table lists about 80,000 distinct CDR3 sequences, about 94% of them singletons. The V call is TRBV2, the J call TRBJ2-2; D gene uncertain. Sequencing used CD8+ T cells from PBMCs. This sequence originates from a human donor in good health. CDR3 DNA sequence: TGTGCCAGCAGTGAAGCGCTCGCCGGGGAGCTGTTTTTT. Protein: CASSEALAGELFF.